The rows below give T cell receptor beta chains drawn from one sample of a study of blood T cell repertoires in COVID-19. Sequencing was performed with immunoSEQ multiplex PCR; in TCRdb, only in-frame clones are kept and a portion is missing. The sample consists of under 500,000 clones, 70% to 90% of them appearing once. The sequenced sample was PBMCs or T cells enriched from blood (not recorded which). The receptors come from a woman between 18 and 30 years old with acute COVID-19. CDR3s include the opening cysteine and the closing phenylalanine or tryptophan. The D gene is left open where the match is weak. The size field is filled for only some rows; it gives once, few, many or a size class.

len	abundance	d_gene	v_gene	j_gene	CDR3aa	CDR3nt
13	-	TRBD1	TRBV7-8	TRBJ2-7	CASSPGQNYEQYF	TGTGCCAGCAGCCCGGGACAGAACTACGAGCAGTACTTC
16	-	TRBD2	TRBV7-8	TRBJ2-3	CASSFGLAGVSDTQYF	TGTGCCAGCAGCTTCGGACTAGCGGGGGTCTCAGATACGCAGTATTTT
16	-	-	TRBV10-2	TRBJ2-1	CASMGDRGGSYNEQFF	TGCGCCAGCATGGGTGACCGAGGAGGGTCCTACAATGAGCAGTTCTTC
18	-	TRBD1	TRBV5-5	TRBJ2-2	CASSLNPGQVMGTGELFF	TGTGCCAGCAGCTTAAATCCGGGACAGGTAATGGGTACCGGGGAGCTGTTTTTT
17	-	-	TRBV7-9	TRBJ1-2	CASSPHSLTRGNYGYTF	TGTGCCAGCAGCCCCCATAGCCTTACTCGGGGAAACTATGGCTACACCTTC
13	-	TRBD1	TRBV5-1	TRBJ1-2	CASSRDRGPGYTF	TGCGCCAGCAGCCGGGACAGGGGTCCTGGCTACACCTTC
16	few	TRBD1	TRBV3-1/TRBV3-2	TRBJ2-2	CASSQAQGTGTGELFF	TGTGCCAGCAGCCAAGCTCAGGGGACAGGGACCGGGGAGCTGTTTTTT
17	-	-	TRBV19	TRBJ2-6	CASSISGARSGANVLTF	TGTGCCAGTAGTATCTCAGGGGCTCGCTCTGGGGCCAACGTCCTGACTTTC
18	once	-	TRBV24-1	TRBJ1-5	CATSDLARGRGQSQPQHF	TGTGCCACCAGTGATCTGGCTCGGGGGAGGGGTCAAAGTCAGCCCCAGCATTTT
14	-	TRBD2	TRBV5-6	TRBJ2-7	CASSLAGGAYEQYF	TGTGCCAGCAGCTTGGCTGGGGGGGCCTACGAGCAGTACTTC
15	once	-	TRBV18	TRBJ1-3	CASSPTSYSGNTIYF	TGTGCCAGCTCACCGACATCATACTCTGGAAACACCATATATTTT
14	once	-	TRBV19	TRBJ1-5	CASWRGHSNQPQHF	TGTGCCAGTTGGCGGGGGCATAGCAATCAGCCCCAGCATTTT
13	few	TRBD1	TRBV3-1/TRBV3-2	TRBJ1-1	CAVEQGKNTEAFF	TGTGCCGTGGAACAGGGGAAGAACACTGAAGCTTTCTTT
15	few	TRBD2	TRBV18	TRBJ2-2	CASSLTSGNTGELFF	TGTGCCAGCTCACTTACTAGCGGTAACACCGGGGAGCTGTTTTTT
13	-	-	TRBV19	TRBJ1-1	CASGRGLNTEAFF	TGTGCCAGTGGTCGAGGTTTGAACACTGAAGCTTTCTTT
13	-	TRBD2	TRBV3-1/TRBV3-2	TRBJ2-7	CASSGDYLGEQYF	TGTGCCAGCAGTGGGGACTACCTAGGGGAGCAGTACTTC
14	-	TRBD1	TRBV2	TRBJ1-6	CASIGPGGSSPLHF	TGTGCCAGCATAGGTCCAGGGGGTAGTTCACCCCTCCACTTT
15	-	-	TRBV9	TRBJ2-1	CASSVATGGYNEQFF	TGTGCCAGCAGCGTAGCTACTGGAGGGTACAATGAGCAGTTCTTC
15	-	TRBD1	TRBV23-1	TRBJ2-7	CASSQSRYRGYEQYF	TGCGCCAGCAGTCAATCGAGATACAGGGGTTACGAGCAGTACTTC
13	once	-	TRBV18	TRBJ1-1	CASSPGGNTEAFF	TGTGCCAGCTCCCCGGGGGGGAACACTGAAGCTTTCTTT
15	-	-	TRBV7-3	TRBJ1-1	CASSLGDSPNTEAFF	TGTGCCAGCAGCTTAGGGGACTCCCCGAACACTGAAGCTTTCTTT
11	-	-	TRBV7-9	TRBJ1-3	CASSLGNTIYF	TGTGCCAGCAGCCTTGGAAACACCATATATTTT
13	once	-	TRBV9	TRBJ2-7	CASSVSESYEQYF	TGTGCCAGCAGCGTTTCAGAATCCTACGAGCAGTACTTC
14	-	-	TRBV18	TRBJ2-7	CASSPPPGAYEQYF	TGTGCCAGCTCACCACCCCCAGGGGCCTACGAGCAGTACTTC
17	-	-	TRBV11-3	TRBJ1-2	CASSLDLRTQRRYGYTF	TGTGCCAGCAGCTTAGATCTCAGGACCCAGCGGCGGTATGGCTACACCTTC
12	once	-	TRBV30	TRBJ2-3	CAWTRPTDTQYF	TGTGCCTGGACTAGGCCCACAGATACGCAGTATTTT
14	-	-	TRBV15	TRBJ1-3	CGAGRTSSGNTIYF	TGTGGGGCGGGACGGACCAGCTCTGGAAACACCATATATTTT
15	-	-	TRBV13	TRBJ2-5	CASSLTTGIQETQYF	TGTGCCAGCAGCTTAACCACAGGTATCCAAGAGACCCAGTACTTC
16	-	-	TRBV28	TRBJ1-4	CASSPPSLLTNEKLFF	TGTGCCAGCAGTCCCCCAAGCCTCCTTACTAATGAAAAACTGTTTTTT
11	-	-	TRBV10-1	TRBJ2-2	CASSASGELFF	TGCGCCAGCAGTGCATCCGGGGAGCTGTTTTTT
15	once	-	TRBV15	TRBJ1-2	CATSRYLQGNYGYTF	TGTGCCACCAGCAGGTATCTGCAGGGGAACTATGGCTACACCTTC
16	-	TRBD2	TRBV28	TRBJ2-3	CASSTEGLLSTDTQYF	TGTGCCAGCAGTACCGAGGGACTACTATCAACAGATACGCAGTATTTT
14	-	TRBD1	TRBV19	TRBJ1-1	CASSIIGTGTEAFF	TGTGCCAGTAGTATTATAGGGACAGGCACTGAAGCTTTCTTT
17	-	TRBD2	TRBV5-1	TRBJ2-1	CASSEGTSGRRGNEQFF	TGCGCCAGCAGCGAAGGGACTAGCGGGAGGAGGGGCAATGAGCAGTTCTTC
16	-	TRBD1	TRBV2	TRBJ1-5	CASSEEEDRGNQPQHF	TGTGCCAGCAGTGAAGAGGAGGACAGGGGTAATCAGCCCCAGCATTTT
15	-	-	TRBV4-1	TRBJ2-7	CASSQDLGTSYEQYF	TGCGCCAGCAGCCAAGATTTAGGGACAAGTTACGAGCAGTACTTC
15	-	TRBD1	TRBV7-9	TRBJ1-2	CASSALGTEGSGYTF	TGTGCCAGCAGTGCACTCGGGACAGAAGGAAGCGGCTACACCTTC
15	-	-	TRBV28	TRBJ2-1	CASSYDRSSYNEQFF	TGTGCCAGCAGCTACGACAGGAGCTCCTACAATGAGCAGTTCTTC
15	once	-	TRBV5-1	TRBJ2-2	CASSPPRQNTGELFF	TGCGCCAGCAGCCCCCCAAGACAGAACACCGGGGAGCTGTTTTTT
14	-	TRBD1	TRBV6-5	TRBJ2-1	CATSRDRGHNEQFF	TGTGCCACCAGCAGGGACAGGGGTCACAATGAGCAGTTCTTC
15	-	TRBD1	TRBV4-1	TRBJ2-5	CASSLDRGIQETQYF	TGCGCCAGCAGCCTAGACAGGGGGATCCAAGAGACCCAGTACTTC
15	-	-	TRBV7-2	TRBJ2-3	CASSFNTGPTDTQYF	TGTGCCAGCAGCTTCAACACAGGGCCCACAGATACGCAGTATTTT
17	-	-	TRBV4-1	TRBJ2-2	CASSQGASSGNTGELFF	TGCGCCAGCAGCCAAGGGGCTAGTAGCGGAAACACCGGGGAGCTGTTTTTT
12	-	-	TRBV29-1	TRBJ2-7	CSVEDPSDEQYF	TGCAGCGTTGAAGATCCATCGGACGAGCAGTACTTC
13	-	TRBD1	TRBV6-5	TRBJ1-1	CATRDRGGTEAFF	TGTGCCACTCGGGACAGGGGAGGAACTGAAGCTTTCTTT
15	once	-	TRBV5-4	TRBJ2-7	CASSLAQGTSYEQYF	TGTGCCAGCAGCTTGGCCCAGGGCACTTCCTACGAGCAGTACTTC
15	once	TRBD1	TRBV7-2	TRBJ2-1	CASSPRQGGVNEQFF	TGTGCCAGCAGCCCAAGACAGGGGGGGGTGAATGAGCAGTTCTTC
14	-	TRBD1	TRBV5-6	TRBJ2-5	CASSGDRDQETQYF	TGTGCCAGCAGCGGGGACAGGGATCAAGAGACCCAGTACTTC
14	-	-	TRBV5-6	TRBJ1-6	CASSLVEGSSPLHF	TGTGCCAGCAGCTTGGTTGAGGGCTCTTCACCCCTCCACTTT
14	-	-	TRBV10-3	TRBJ2-2	CAISPREGTGELFF	TGTGCCATCAGCCCCAGGGAAGGGACCGGGGAGCTGTTTTTT
15	once	-	TRBV7-9	TRBJ2-2	CASSLVAGSTGELFF	TGTGCCAGCAGCTTAGTGGCGGGATCCACCGGGGAGCTGTTTTTT
14	-	TRBD2	TRBV28	TRBJ2-7	CASSPGLASSEQYF	TGTGCCAGCAGTCCCGGACTAGCTTCGTCCGAGCAGTACTTC
14	-	-	TRBV7-8	TRBJ1-1	CASSLSTGNTEAFF	TGTGCCAGCAGCTTAAGTACGGGGAACACTGAAGCTTTCTTT